The T cell receptor beta chain described here comes from a study of blood T cells in healthy people across ages. Using a J-beta primer mix together with a sample-barcoded 5' primer, a second PCR was run for 7 to 11 cycles. MiXCR, applied by TCRdb to the 5' RACE reads, yields one record per CDR3 protein. The sample holds some 780,000 distinct CDR3 sequences, roughly three fifths seen once. This clonotype was seen a few times. The material sequenced was blood. The receptor comes from a man aged 35-49 years in good health.

CDR3 region: CSARVSPGTSGEETQYF. CDR3 DNA: TGCAGTGCTAGAGTTTCACCCGGGACTAGCGGGGAAGAGACCCAGTACTTC. The rearrangement links TRBV20-1 to TRBJ2-5; 13 bases map to TRBD2. The CDR3 has 17 residues. V was clipped by 1 base and J by 3 bases; unmatched bases: 8. Germline CDR1 and CDR2: DFQATT and SNEGSKA (reference sequence).